A selection of T cell receptor beta chains follows, all from one sample in a study of blood T cell repertoires in COVID-19. The data were produced by immunoSEQ multiplex PCR, yet TCRdb's version contains in-frame clones alone and is incomplete. Among about 260,000 clones listed, about 91% were seen once. Sequenced: PBMCs or T cells enriched from blood (not recorded which). All receptors derive from a man in his forties who had been exposed to COVID-19. Both conserved end residues are part of each CDR3. A D gene is named only where the DNA matches it firmly. Some rows mark clone size as missing; the rest say once, few, many or name a class of expanded clone.

>TRBD1|NA|TRBJ2-7|TRBV14
TGTGCCAGCAGCTACAGGACAGGGCCCTACGAGCAGTACTTC
CASSYRTGPYEQYF
>NA|NA|TRBJ1-1|TRBV27
TGTGCCAGCAGTTTAGTGGGAGGCACTGAAGCTTTCTTT
CASSLVGGTEAFF
>NA|NA|TRBJ1-4|TRBV6-5
TGTGCCAGCAGCGTCGACAGTTTTAATGAAAAACTGTTTTTT
CASSVDSFNEKLFF
>NA|NA|TRBJ1-6|TRBV5-1
TGCGCCAGCAGCCCGCGGGTAAATAAGAAAAGGGATAATTCACCCCTCCACTTT
CASSPRVNKKRDNSPLHF
>TRBD1|NA|TRBJ2-1|TRBV9
TGTGCCAGCAGCGCGTGGACAGGGCGCGACAATGAGCAGTTCTTC
CASSAWTGRDNEQFF
>NA|few|TRBJ1-2|TRBV5-1
TGCGCCAGCAGCTTGGATGGGGCGGTAAGGGGAGGCTACACCTTC
CASSLDGAVRGGYTF
>TRBD2|NA|TRBJ2-1|TRBV24-1
TGTGCCACCAGTGATTGGGGGACTAGCGGTGCCTACAATGAGCAGTTCTTC
CATSDWGTSGAYNEQFF
>NA|NA|TRBJ1-6|TRBV3-1/TRBV3-2
TGTGCCAGCAGCCCAACTGACAGTTTTAATTCACCCCTCCACTTT
CASSPTDSFNSPLHF
>NA|NA|TRBJ2-7|TRBV3-1/TRBV3-2
TGTGCCAGCAGCCAAGACCGACTACACGCAGAAGACCCAGGACCTACCCGCTACGAGCAGTACTTC
CASSQDRLHAEDPGPTRYEQYF
>NA|NA|TRBJ2-2|TRBV10-3
TGTGCCATCAGACCCGGGACATCACCCGGGGAGCTGTTTTTT
CAIRPGTSPGELFF
>NA|NA|TRBJ1-3|TRBV21-1
TGTGCCAGCAGCAAAAGTCTCGGGGACAGGGGATATTATTCCTCTGGAAACACCATATATTTT
CASSKSLGDRGYYSSGNTIYF
>TRBD2|NA|TRBJ2-5|TRBV6-1
TGTGCCAGCAGTGAACCCGGTCAAAGCGGGAGGCCGGAGACCCAGTACTTC
CASSEPGQSGRPETQYF
>NA|NA|TRBJ2-1|TRBV5-1
TGCGCCAGCAGCTTGGCCACGGAGTACAATGAGCAGTTCTTC
CASSLATEYNEQFF
>NA|NA|TRBJ1-4|TRBV5-1
TGCGCCAGCAGCCCCACCGGGAATGTAAATGAAAAACTGTTTTTT
CASSPTGNVNEKLFF
>TRBD1|NA|TRBJ2-1|TRBV28
TGTGCCAGCCTTAAAACCGGGACAGGGTACAATGAGCAGTTCTTC
CASLKTGTGYNEQFF
>NA|NA|TRBJ1-2|TRBV6-5
TGTGCCAGCAGTTACTCCCGGGGTTCGGTCGGCTACACCTTC
CASSYSRGSVGYTF
>NA|NA|TRBJ1-1|TRBV6-5
TGTGCCAGCGACTGGTGGAACACTGAAGCTTTCTTT
CASDWWNTEAFF
>NA|NA|TRBJ1-2|TRBV28
TGTGCCAGCAGGGAGATTTCTGGGTCGGCCTATGGCTACACCTTC
CASREISGSAYGYTF
>NA|NA|TRBJ1-1|TRBV12-5
TGTGCTAGTGGTTCGACTTTCTCCCCGGACACTGAAGCTTTCTTT
CASGSTFSPDTEAFF
>TRBD2|once|TRBJ2-1|TRBV5-1
TGCGCCAGCCGCCGCCGGGGGGGCCCCGACTTAGCGGCACAATACAATGAGCAGTTCTTC
CASRRRGGPDLAAQYNEQFF
>NA|NA|TRBJ1-2|TRBV6-1
TGTGCCAGCAGTGAAGGTACAGGGCGCGAAACCTATGGCTACACCTTC
CASSEGTGRETYGYTF
>TRBD2|NA|TRBJ2-1|TRBV5-8
TGTGCCAGCAGCTTAGGGACTAGGAGTTACAGCTCCTACAATGAGCAGTTCTTC
CASSLGTRSYSSYNEQFF
>NA|NA|TRBJ1-1|TRBV11-1
TGTGCCAGCAGCCCCATCGCGAAGAACACTGAAGCTTTCTTT
CASSPIAKNTEAFF
>NA|few|TRBJ2-2|TRBV2
TGTGCCAGCAGTGAGGAGCCGGGCGGGGAGCTGTTTTTT
CASSEEPGGELFF
>NA|NA|TRBJ1-2|TRBV30
TGTGCCTGGCGCCCAGACGCAGGGCTGTATGGCTACACCTTC
CAWRPDAGLYGYTF
>TRBD1|NA|TRBJ1-6|TRBV28
TGTGCCAGCGGAATCTTTGCGGGACAGTTCTTATTCCATTCACCCCTCCACTTT
CASGIFAGQFLFHSPLHF
>NA|NA|TRBJ2-7|TRBV3-1/TRBV3-2
TGTGCCAGCAGCCAAGTCCAGGGGGGCGAGCAGTACTTC
CASSQVQGGEQYF
>NA|NA|TRBJ1-4|TRBV7-6
TGTGCCAGCAGCAATGAGCAGGGGCGCCTGGAAAAACTGTTTTTT
CASSNEQGRLEKLFF
>NA|once|TRBJ1-1|TRBV12-5
TGTGCTAGTGAACCTGGGCGCAGGGGCCTCCTGAGGGTGAACACTGAAGCTTTCTTT
CASEPGRRGLLRVNTEAFF
>TRBD1|once|TRBJ2-1|TRBV5-1
TGCGCCAGCAGCGTAACCGGGACAGGGTCCTACAATGAGCAGTTCTTC
CASSVTGTGSYNEQFF
>NA|NA|TRBJ1-5|TRBV15
TGTGCCACCAGCAGAGATTTGTCCAAGCACAATCAGCCCCAGCATTTT
CATSRDLSKHNQPQHF
>NA|NA|TRBJ1-2|TRBV19
TGTGCCAGTAGTCCAAAGAGGGTGTCAGGCTACACCTTC
CASSPKRVSGYTF
>NA|NA|TRBJ2-5|TRBV7-2
TGTGCCAGCAGCTTAGCGAAAATAGGGGGGGGAGAGACCCAGTACTTC
CASSLAKIGGGETQYF
>NA|NA|TRBJ2-7|TRBV28
TGTGCCAGCAGTGGTAGCGTCTCATCCTACGAGCAGTACTTC
CASSGSVSSYEQYF